This entry concerns a single T cell receptor (beta chain). Its antigen remains unidentified. The sample holds no much larger clone one base away, and base qualities are not on file. These data are taken from a study of blood T cell repertoires in COVID-19 (dated by TCRdb to about 2020). Study-wide context: Samples covering the acute and convalescent phases of COVID-19 were provided by collaborators in the United States, Italy and Spain. The material from the prospective study consisted of cDNA or gDNA derived from T cells, B-cell-depleted T cells, or PBMCs. Nearly every sample came with metadata listing a de-identified subject ID, COVID-19 status, age in years and sex. Where available, HLA class I and class II types were taken from metadata supplied by the sample provider and were not determined by assay-based typing. Subjects who had been exposed to COVID-19, were actively infected with it, or had recovered from it provided the deeply sampled blood TCRbeta repertoires that made up the dataset. The repertoires were released in a freely available public database meant as a resource for research on the immune response to SARS-CoV-2. The samples were drawn from the first 160 participants of the ongoing ImmuneRACE study and from under 1,500 subjects provided by 6 global collaborators. Study-wide findings and limitations: How much clinical and demographic metadata was included differed by source and by participant, and the metadata was provided uncurated.

Via the germline V gene, CDR1 is SQVTM and CDR2 ANQGSEA. The junction carries 20 bases between V and J, which are trimmed by 5 bases and 4 bases respectively. Taken from cysteine to phenylalanine, the CDR3 has 15 residues. Kept here is only the CDR3 DNA, which spans 45 bases and is read in frame from base 1. TCRbeta CDR3 regions were amplified from genomic DNA by means of the immunoSEQ Assay, a bias-controlled multiplex PCR. Processing in the source paper ran as follows. The number of nucleated cells in each sample was estimated by amplification of reference gene primers within the assay. Sequence reads were collapsed and filtered to measure the absolute abundance of every unique TCRbeta CDR3 rearrangement. For each sample, productive Simpson clonality was calculated by taking the square root of Simpson's diversity index across productive rearrangements. Imported from immuneACCESS, the table was reduced by TCRdb to in-frame sequences with V and J called. These copies leave out some clones; in studies compared against another copy, an unresolved V gene accounts for under half, and the cause of the remainder is not known. For V, J and clone size, that table is used; D and trimming come from the DNA. In all, the sample holds over 250,000 clones, and approximately 89% of those were seen once. Roughly an eighth of the sample rests with the top ten.

Collaborating institutions collected whole blood in K2EDTA tubes following their own protocols. Collaborator samples were shipped for TCRbeta analysis as frozen whole blood, isolated PBMCs, or DNA extracted from either sample type. The material sequenced was peripheral blood. This TCR came from a woman aged 55 to 70 with acute or convalescent COVID-19. The sequence joins TRBV29-1 to TRBJ1-1; TRBD1 could be the D gene, as 5 bases match. The DNA sequence reads TGCAGCGTTCGGAATGGTCAGGGTCTGAGCACTGAAGCTTTCTTT. It codes for CSVRNGQGLSTEAFF.